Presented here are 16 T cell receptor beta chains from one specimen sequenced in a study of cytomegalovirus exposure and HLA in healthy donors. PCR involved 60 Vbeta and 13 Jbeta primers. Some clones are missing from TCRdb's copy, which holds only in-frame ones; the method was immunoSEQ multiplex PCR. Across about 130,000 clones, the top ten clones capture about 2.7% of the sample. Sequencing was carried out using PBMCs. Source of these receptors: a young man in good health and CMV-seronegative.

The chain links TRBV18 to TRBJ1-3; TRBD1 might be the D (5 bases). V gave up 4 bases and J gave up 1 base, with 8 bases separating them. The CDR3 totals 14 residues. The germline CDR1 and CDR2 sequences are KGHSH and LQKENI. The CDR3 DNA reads TGTGCCAGCTCACTACAGGATTCTGGAAACACCATATATTTT. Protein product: CASSLQDSGNTIYF.

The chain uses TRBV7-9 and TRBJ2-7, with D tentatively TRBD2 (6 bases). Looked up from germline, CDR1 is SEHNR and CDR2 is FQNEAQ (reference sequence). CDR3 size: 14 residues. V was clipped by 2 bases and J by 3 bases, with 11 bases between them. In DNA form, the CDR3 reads TGTGCCAGCAGCTTAAGCGGGTCCGTCTACGAGCAGTACTTC. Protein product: CASSLSGSVYEQYF.

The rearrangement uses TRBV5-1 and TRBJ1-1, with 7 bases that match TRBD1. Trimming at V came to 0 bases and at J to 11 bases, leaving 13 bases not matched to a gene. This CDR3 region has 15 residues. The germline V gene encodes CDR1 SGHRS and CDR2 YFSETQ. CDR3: CASSLAGNRGEGAFF. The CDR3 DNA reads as TGCGCCAGCAGCTTGGCAGGGAACAGGGGAGAGGGGGCTTTCTTT. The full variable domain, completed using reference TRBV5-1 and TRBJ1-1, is KAGVTQTPRYLIKTRGQQVTLSCSPISGHRSVSWYQQTPGQGLQFLFEYFSETQRNKGNFPGRFSGRQFSNSRSEMNVSTLELGDSALYLCASSLAGNRGEGAFFGQGTRLTVV.

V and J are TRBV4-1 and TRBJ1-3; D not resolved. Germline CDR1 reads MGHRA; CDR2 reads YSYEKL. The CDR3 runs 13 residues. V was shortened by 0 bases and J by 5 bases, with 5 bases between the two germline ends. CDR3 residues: CASSQDLRNTIYF. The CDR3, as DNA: TGCGCCAGCAGCCAAGATCTTAGAAACACCATATATTTT.

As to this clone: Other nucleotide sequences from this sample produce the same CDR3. CDR3 in amino acids: CSVQIRAGGTDTQYF. The CDR3 nucleotides read TGCAGCGTTCAGATACGAGCGGGAGGCACAGATACGCAGTATTTT. The rearrangement joins TRBV29-1 to TRBJ2-3; 8 bases are a match to TRBD2. The V gene's germline CDR1 is SQVTM and CDR2 ANQGSEA. This CDR3 spans 15 amino acids. V shed 5 bases, J shed 1 base, and the junction held 8 bases outside the gene matches.

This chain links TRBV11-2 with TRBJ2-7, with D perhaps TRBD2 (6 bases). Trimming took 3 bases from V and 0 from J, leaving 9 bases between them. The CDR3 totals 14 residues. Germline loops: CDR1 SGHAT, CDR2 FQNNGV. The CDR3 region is CASSFRGFSYEQYF. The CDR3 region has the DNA TGTGCCAGCAGCTTTCGGGGGTTCTCCTACGAGCAGTACTTC.

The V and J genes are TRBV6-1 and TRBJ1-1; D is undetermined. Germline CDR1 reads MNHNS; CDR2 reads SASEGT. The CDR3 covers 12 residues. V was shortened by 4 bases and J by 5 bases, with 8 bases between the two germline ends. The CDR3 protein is CASSAVPTEAFF. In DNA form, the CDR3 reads TGTGCCAGCAGTGCGGTCCCGACTGAAGCTTTCTTT.

The CDR3 sequence is CASMTSGSFDEQYF. The CDR3 DNA reads TGTGCCAGCATGACTAGCGGGAGCTTTGACGAGCAGTACTTC. The rearrangement joins TRBV28 to TRBJ2-7; the match to TRBD2 covers 12 bases. The germline V gene has CDR1 MDHEN and CDR2 SYDVKM. Trimming removed 7 bases from V and 5 bases from J; junction bases left unmatched: 6. The CDR3 has 14 amino acids.

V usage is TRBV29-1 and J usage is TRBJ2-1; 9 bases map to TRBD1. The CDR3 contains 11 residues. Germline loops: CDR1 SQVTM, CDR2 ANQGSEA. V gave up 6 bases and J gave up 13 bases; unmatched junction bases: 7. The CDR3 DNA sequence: TGCAGCGTAGGACAGGGGATCGGCCAGTTCTTC. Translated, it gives CSVGQGIGQFF.

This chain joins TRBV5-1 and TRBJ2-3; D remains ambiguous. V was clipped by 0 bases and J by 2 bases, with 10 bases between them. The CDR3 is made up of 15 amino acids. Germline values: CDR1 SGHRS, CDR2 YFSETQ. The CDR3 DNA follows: TGCGCCAGCAGCTTGGAACAGTTTGTCACAGATACGCAGTATTTT. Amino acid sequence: CASSLEQFVTDTQYF.

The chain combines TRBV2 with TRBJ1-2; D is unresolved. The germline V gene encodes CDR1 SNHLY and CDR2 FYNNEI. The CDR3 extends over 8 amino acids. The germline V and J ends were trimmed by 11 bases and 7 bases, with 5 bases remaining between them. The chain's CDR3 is CASVGYTF. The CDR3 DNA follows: TGTGCCTCCGTTGGCTACACCTTC.

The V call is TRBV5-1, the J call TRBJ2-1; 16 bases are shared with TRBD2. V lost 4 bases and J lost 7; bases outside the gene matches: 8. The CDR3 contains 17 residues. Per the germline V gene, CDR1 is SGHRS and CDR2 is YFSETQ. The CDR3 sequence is CASSTGTSGRANNEQFF. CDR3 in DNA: TGCGCCAGCAGCACCGGGACTAGCGGGAGGGCCAATAATGAGCAGTTCTTC.

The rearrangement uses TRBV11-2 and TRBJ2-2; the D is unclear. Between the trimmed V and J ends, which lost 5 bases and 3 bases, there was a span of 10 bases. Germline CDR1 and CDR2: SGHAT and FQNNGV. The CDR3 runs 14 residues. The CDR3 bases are TGTGCCAGCAGCGCAACCCTAGACACCGGGGAGCTGTTTTTT. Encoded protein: CASSATLDTGELFF.

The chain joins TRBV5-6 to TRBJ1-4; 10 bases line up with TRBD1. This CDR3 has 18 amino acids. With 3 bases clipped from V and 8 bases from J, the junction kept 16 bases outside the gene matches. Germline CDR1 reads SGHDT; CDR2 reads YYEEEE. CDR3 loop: CASSWIGDRGDLGEKLFF. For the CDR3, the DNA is TGTGCCAGCAGCTGGATAGGGGACAGGGGCGACTTGGGAGAAAAACTGTTTTTT.

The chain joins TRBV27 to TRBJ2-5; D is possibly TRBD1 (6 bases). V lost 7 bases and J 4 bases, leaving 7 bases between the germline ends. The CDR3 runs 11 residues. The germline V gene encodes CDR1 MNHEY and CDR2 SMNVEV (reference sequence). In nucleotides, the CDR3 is TGTGCCAGCACCAGGGGAGAGACCCAGTACTTC. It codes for CASTRGETQYF.

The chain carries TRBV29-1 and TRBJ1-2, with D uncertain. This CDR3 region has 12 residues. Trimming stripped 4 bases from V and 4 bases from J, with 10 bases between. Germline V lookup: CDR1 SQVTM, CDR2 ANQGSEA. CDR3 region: CSVAEASYGYTF. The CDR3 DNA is TGCAGCGTTGCGGAGGCCTCCTATGGCTACACCTTC.